These 3 T cell receptor beta chains share one sample of origin, sequenced in a study of OX40 agonist ivuxolimab in advanced cancers. The assay was immunoSEQ multiplex PCR, and TCRdb's table has in-frame clones only and misses some. The repertoire includes around 35,000 clones, approximately 84% of them detected once, and 15% to 20% sits in the top ten. Sequencing was performed on CD4+ or CD8+ T cells sorted from blood, taken in a trial of the OX40 agonist ivuxolimab. The origin of the receptors is an adult with an advanced solid tumor such as melanoma, head and neck, liver or kidney cancer.

The rearrangement links TRBV29-1 to TRBJ2-1; D is possibly TRBD2 (5 bases). CDR1 is SQVTM, CDR2 ANQGSEA, per germline. The CDR3 loop spans 16 amino acids. Deletions cut 0 bases from V and 0 bases from J, with 12 bases between. Here the CDR3 reads CSVEDARASSYNEQFF. The DNA of the CDR3 is TGCAGCGTTGAAGATGCGCGGGCGAGCTCCTACAATGAGCAGTTCTTC.

CDR3 protein: CASSLGGYEQYF. CDR3 bases: TGCGCCAGCAGCTTGGGAGGATACGAGCAGTACTTC. The chain joins TRBV5-1 to TRBJ2-7; unclear D gene. Trimming took 0 bases from V and 4 from J, leaving 5 bases between them. The length of the CDR3 is 12 residues. Germline values: CDR1 SGHRS, CDR2 YFSETQ.

This chain connects TRBV11-2 to TRBJ2-3; TRBD2 matches 9 bases. V lost 4 bases to trimming and J lost 4 bases; unmatched junction nucleotides: 6. CDR3 length equals 15 residues. Per the germline V gene, CDR1 is SGHAT and CDR2 is FQNNGV. The CDR3 DNA follows: TGTGCCAGCAGCTACCATAGCGGGGGATCAGATACGCAGTATTTT. Amino acid sequence: CASSYHSGGSDTQYF. The variable domain in full, completed from reference TRBV11-2 and TRBJ2-3, reads EAGVAQSPRYKIIEKRQSVAFWCNPISGHATLYWYQQILGQGPKLLIQFQNNGVVDDSQLPKDRFSAERLKGVDSTLKIQPAKLEDSAVYLCASSYHSGGSDTQYFGPGTRLTVL.